Sequencing of this T cell receptor beta chain was carried out in a study of identical twins. About this clonotype itself: Its antigen is unidentified.

The donors were all healthy and Caucasian. Study conclusions and caveats: Models underpredicted monozygotic twin sharing of out-of-frame TCR alpha.

The CDR3 covers 13 residues. The V gene's germline CDR1 is LGHNA and CDR2 YSLEER. The ends lost 4 bases at V and 6 bases at J; junction bases unmatched: 5. Via MiXCR, TCRdb re-called the 5' RACE reads, giving one row per CDR3 protein. The sample has a few hundred thousand distinct CDR3 sequences; approximately 8.6% are singletons. These data were also reused for a study on yellow fever vaccine responses in identical twins. This second study says: Twins showed a vaccine T cell response that reportedly seemed partly convergent, partly personalized.

Specimen: CD8+ T cells sorted from blood. The gene calls are TRBV4-3 and TRBJ2-7, with 8 bases aligning to TRBD1. The TCR sequence derives from a young woman in good health. DNA for the CDR3: TGCGCCAGCAGCCTAGACAGGGGTTCCGAGCAGTACTTC. Protein product: CASSLDRGSEQYF.